A single sample gave rise to the 24 T cell receptor beta chains below, sequenced in a study of OX40 agonist ivuxolimab in advanced cancers. Some clones are missing from TCRdb's copy, which holds only in-frame ones; the method was immunoSEQ multiplex PCR. The sample has about 50,000 clones; roughly 87% are singletons. The specimen comprised CD4+ or CD8+ T cells sorted from blood, sampled in a trial of the OX40 agonist ivuxolimab. The receptor set was obtained from an adult with an advanced solid tumor such as melanoma, head and neck, liver or kidney cancer.

V gene TRBV5-4 combines with J gene TRBJ2-7; the D is unclear. Trimming shortened V by 4 bases and J by 0 bases, and 11 bases separated the two germline ends. CDR1 and CDR2 from the germline V gene are SGHNT and YYREEE (reference sequence). The CDR3 has 14 residues. CDR3 residues: CASSLLGVSYEQYV. CDR3 DNA sequence: TGTGCCAGCAGCCTACTTGGGGTCTCCTACGAGCAGTACGTC.

J is TRBJ2-5 and V is TRBV28; either TRBD1 or TRBD2 may fit D (5 bases each). Trimming removed 8 bases from V and 3 bases from J, with 22 bases in between. CDR1 is MDHEN and CDR2 is SYDVKM in the germline V gene. This CDR3 is 16 amino acids long. The CDR3 protein is CASAPGVGADKETQYF. CDR3 coding DNA: TGTGCCAGCGCCCCCGGGGTCGGGGCCGACAAAGAGACCCAGTACTTC.

The sample holds one count of this clone. This sequence joins TRBV27 and TRBJ2-5, with unresolved D. Germline values: CDR1 MNHEY, CDR2 SMNVEV (reference sequence). V shed 1 base and J shed 4 bases, with 7 bases lying between them. This CDR3 region has 13 residues. The CDR3 nucleotides read TGTGCCAGCAGTTTATTGACTGGAGAGACCCAGTACTTC. Translation gives CASSLLTGETQYF.

The chain couples TRBV10-3 to TRBJ2-7; TRBD1 matches 9 bases. The CDR3 runs to 14 residues. Losses at the gene ends were 5 bases for V and 2 bases for J; bases not matched to a gene: 4. Germline loops: CDR1 ENHRY, CDR2 SYGVKD. The CDR3 reads CAISPGQGPYEQYF. The CDR3 DNA follows: TGTGCCATCAGTCCGGGACAGGGACCCTACGAGCAGTACTTC.

This chain connects TRBV9 to TRBJ2-2; possibly TRBD1 for D (6 bases). The germline CDR1 and CDR2 sequences are SGDLS and YYNGEE. The V end lost 4 bases, the J end lost 6 bases, and 22 bases lay between the germline ends. This CDR3 contains 17 residues. CDR3 nucleotides: TGTGCCAGCAGCATGGCCAGGACAGCCCCGAGGGCCGGGGAGCTGTTTTTT. This codes for CASSMARTAPRAGELFF. Using reference TRBV9 and TRBJ2-2 for the parts outside the CDR3, the full variable domain is DSGVTQTPKHLITATGQRVTLRCSPRSGDLSVYWYQQSLDQGLQFLIQYYNGEERAKGNILERFSAQQFPDLHSELNLSSLELGDSALYFCASSMARTAPRAGELFFGEGSRLTVL.

The chain joins TRBV7-9 to TRBJ2-7, with 8 bases aligning to TRBD2. CDR3 length equals 14 residues. Germline loops: CDR1 SEHNR, CDR2 FQNEAQ (reference sequence). V was clipped by 4 bases and J by 5 bases; unmatched bases: 7. Here the CDR3 reads CASSSRDGRDEQYF. CDR3 nucleotide sequence: TGTGCCAGCAGCTCTCGGGACGGGAGGGACGAGCAGTACTTC.

The CDR3 region has the DNA TGTGCCAGCAGCCCCGCTCAGGGGGGAGAGCAGTTCTTC. This sequence encodes CASSPAQGGEQFF. The chain has TRBV5-6 and TRBJ2-1, with a possible D match to TRBD1 (7 bases). The CDR3 extends over 13 amino acids. V lost 4 bases and J lost 10, with 15 bases in between. Per the germline V gene, CDR1 is SGHDT and CDR2 is YYEEEE.

This chain links TRBV5-1 with TRBJ2-7; 8 nucleotides line up with TRBD2. There are 18 residues in the CDR3. Germline V gene lookup returns CDR1 SGHRS and CDR2 YFSETQ. V shed 0 bases, J shed 6 bases, and the junction held 17 bases outside the gene matches. The CDR3 DNA sequence: TGCGCCAGCAGCTTGGTACCTCTTACGGGAGGGCCCTCTGGCGAGCAGTACTTC. It translates to CASSLVPLTGGPSGEQYF.

The chain joins TRBV19 to TRBJ2-7; 9 bases map to TRBD2. Germline V gene lookup returns CDR1 LNHDA and CDR2 SQIVND (reference sequence). The CDR3 is made up of 14 amino acids. V was pared by 6 bases and J by 5 bases, with 8 bases of the junction left unmatched. The CDR3 DNA reads as TGTGCCAGTAGCGACTATAGCGGGAGCGACGAGCAGTACTTC. It encodes CASSDYSGSDEQYF.

The rearrangement joins TRBV19 to TRBJ1-5; 12 nucleotides align to TRBD1. This CDR3 has 15 residues. Trimming at V came to 4 bases and at J to 6 bases, leaving 4 bases not matched to a gene. CDR1 is LNHDA, CDR2 SQIVND, per germline (reference sequence). The CDR3 protein is CASSTGTGGGQPQHF. CDR3 sequence (DNA): TGTGCCAGTAGTACCGGGACAGGGGGCGGTCAGCCCCAGCATTTT.

The gene calls are TRBV5-5 and TRBJ2-3, with 9 bases fitting TRBD2. V shed 2 bases, J shed 6 bases, and the junction held 16 bases outside the gene matches. Germline V gene sequence: CDR1 SGHKS, CDR2 YYEKEE (reference sequence). The CDR3 extends over 18 amino acids. Written as DNA, the CDR3 is TGTGCCAGCAGCTTTAGTAGCGGGGGAGTTTTAGTAGTGGATACGCAGTATTTT. It encodes CASSFSSGGVLVVDTQYF.

The V gene is TRBV28, the J gene TRBJ2-2; the D gene is possibly TRBD1 (7 bases). Germline CDR1 is MDHEN and CDR2 is SYDVKM. The CDR3 length is 18 residues. Deletions cut 1 base from V and 4 bases from J, with 19 bases between. The CDR3 spells CASSLSSEGAGRTGELFF. CDR3 nucleotide sequence: TGTGCCAGCAGTTTATCCTCCGAGGGGGCGGGGCGCACCGGGGAGCTGTTTTTT.

This clone was observed a single time. This rearrangement joins TRBV9 to TRBJ1-1, with TRBD1 identical over 7 bases. The germline V gene has CDR1 SGDLS and CDR2 YYNGEE. The trim removed 4 bases at V and 5 bases at J, leaving 11 bases unmatched. This CDR3 contains 15 residues. CDR3 coding DNA: TGTGCCAGCAGCCCTGAATCAGGGGGGTGGACTGAAGCTTTCTTT. This codes for CASSPESGGWTEAFF. The entire variable domain, with the rest obtained from reference TRBV9 and TRBJ1-1, is as follows: DSGVTQTPKHLITATGQRVTLRCSPRSGDLSVYWYQQSLDQGLQFLIQYYNGEERAKGNILERFSAQQFPDLHSELNLSSLELGDSALYFCASSPESGGWTEAFFGQGTRLTVV.

The chain joins TRBV6-5 to TRBJ1-5; 7 bases are a match to TRBD1. The CDR3 spans 14 residues. The germline gives CDR1 MNHEY, CDR2 SVGAGI. Germline trimming cut 0 bases from V and 5 bases from J; bases unmatched to any gene: 1. Written as DNA, the CDR3 is TGTGCCAGCAGTTACTCGACAGGGTATCAGCCCCAGCATTTT. This gives the protein CASSYSTGYQPQHF.

The V gene is TRBV4-3, the J gene TRBJ2-7, with 8 nucleotides matching TRBD1. The CDR3 is 15 amino acids. Germline V lookup: CDR1 LGHNA, CDR2 YSLEER. V was pared by 2 bases and J by 3 bases, with 6 bases of the junction left unmatched. CDR3 in DNA: TGCGCCAGCAGCCAATACCAGGGGGCGGGCTACGAGCAGTACTTC. Protein: CASSQYQGAGYEQYF.

The chain combines TRBV5-6 with TRBJ2-7; no clear D gene. Per germline, CDR1 SGHDT and CDR2 YYEEEE. The CDR3 extends over 13 amino acids. Deletions cut 4 bases from V and 1 base from J, with 9 bases between. The CDR3 DNA is TGTGCCAGCAGCGTAGCTTGGTCCTACGAGCAGTACTTC. Its protein product is CASSVAWSYEQYF.

V and J are TRBV7-6 and TRBJ2-7, with 9 bases identical to TRBD1. The CDR3 loop spans 14 amino acids. Germline V lookup: CDR1 SGHVS, CDR2 FNYEAQ. Unmatched junction bases numbered 5, after V lost 4 bases and J lost 4 bases. CDR3 DNA: TGTGCCAGCAGCTCCAGGACAGGGGAGTACGAGCAGTACTTC. Its translation is CASSSRTGEYEQYF.

The chain joins TRBV6-5 to TRBJ2-5; 16 positions agree with TRBD2. The V segment lost 6 bases and the J segment 7 bases; nucleotides outside the gene matches: 5. Germline V CDR1 and CDR2: MNHEY, SVGAGI. The CDR3 totals 15 residues. Here the CDR3 reads CASSGTSGGVGTQYF. CDR3 sequence (DNA): TGTGCCAGCAGCGGGACTAGCGGGGGGGTAGGGACCCAGTACTTC.

As concerns this clone: Its ends do not fully match the called genes, so a read error is possible. This chain joins TRBV5-8 and TRBJ1-3, with D tentatively TRBD1 (5 bases). The CDR3 runs to 13 residues. CDR1 is SGHTS, CDR2 YDEGEE, per germline. CDR3 coding DNA: TGTGCCAGCAGCTCTGGGGGGTCGGCGACCACATATTTT. This translates into CASSSGGSATTYF.

J is TRBJ2-1 and V is TRBV19, with D unclear. Germline CDR1 and CDR2: LNHDA and SQIVND (reference sequence). The CDR3 sequence is 16 residues long. The V end lost 0 bases, the J end lost 0 bases, and 9 bases lay between the germline ends. The CDR3 sequence is CASSIDPTASYNEQFF. In DNA, the CDR3 is TGTGCCAGTAGTATAGATCCGACGGCCTCCTACAATGAGCAGTTCTTC.

V is TRBV7-9 and J is TRBJ1-1; tentatively, D is TRBD1 (5 bases). Germline V lookup: CDR1 SEHNR, CDR2 FQNEAQ (reference sequence). This CDR3 is built from 14 residues. V shed 5 bases and J shed 5 bases, with 15 bases lying between them. The CDR3 DNA reads TGTGCCAGCAGCGGAGGGGATGGGGGGACTGAAGCTTTCTTT. This gives the protein CASSGGDGGTEAFF.

The chain couples TRBV2 to TRBJ2-7; weak D call: TRBD2 (6 bases). The germline V gene has CDR1 SNHLY and CDR2 FYNNEI. The V gene lost 1 base and the J gene lost 2 bases, with 9 bases spanning the gap. The CDR3 spans 14 residues. This CDR3 is CASSEGAGTYEQYF. CDR3 in DNA: TGTGCCAGCAGTGAAGGGGCGGGGACCTACGAGCAGTACTTC.

The V gene is TRBV19, the J gene TRBJ2-2; D not resolved. With 1 base removed from V and 2 bases from J, the gap between germline ends came to 5 bases. This CDR3 region has 14 residues. Germline CDR1 reads LNHDA; CDR2 reads SQIVND (reference sequence). The CDR3 region is CASSIVGNTGELFF. The CDR3 region has the DNA TGTGCCAGTAGTATAGTGGGCAACACCGGGGAGCTGTTTTTT.

This clone was detected only a few times. V is TRBV7-8 and J is TRBJ1-2, with 8 bases that match TRBD1. The germline V gene has CDR1 SGHVS and CDR2 FQNEAQ. This CDR3 is 19 amino acids long. The V gene end was trimmed by 5 bases and the J gene end by 3 bases; junction bases not matched to a gene: 20. As DNA, the CDR3 is TGTGCCAGCAGCCTGGGGTTTCGGCAGGGGGCGGCTGGAGACTATGGCTACACCTTC. Translating it yields CASSLGFRQGAAGDYGYTF.